This TCR beta chain was recovered during a study of metastatic and nonmetastatic thyroid tumors. Study at large: Repertoire data that came from the blood and tumor or nodule tissue of malignant and benign thyroid patients were compared. Overall study results and limits: Versus benign nodules, malignant thyroid tumors reportedly had significantly higher TCR beta diversity, in blood and tumor.

V was cut by 3 bases and J by 15 bases, with 24 bases left in between. The germline V gene has CDR1 KGHSH and CDR2 LQKENI. The CDR3 has 15 residues. Concerning this clone itself: What it recognizes is unknown.

Nobody among the patients had been given any treatment before thyroid surgery. TCRdb reprocessed the PCR reads using MiXCR. This sample has approximately 16,000 clones, with about 30% found just once. This rearrangement joins TRBV18 to TRBJ1-5; no firm D call. Material for sequencing was tumor tissue. This receptor was obtained from a male donor with papillary thyroid cancer or a benign thyroid nodule (not recorded which). Some clones in this sample may be carry-over from other donors' samples. CDR3 in amino acids: CASSPLGSKDQPLHF. The CDR3 DNA is TGTGCCAGCTCACCCCTCGGGAGTAAGGATCAGCCGCTGCATTTT.